This T cell receptor beta chain originates from a study of T cell responses to AZD1222 COVID-19 vaccine. Overall study results and limits: Epitopes outside B.1.351 and B.1.1.7 mutated regions reportedly drew nearly half of spike TCRs. White British people made up most donors, females outnumbered males, and clonal diversity was possibly underestimated. Rises in breadth and depth of Spike-specific TCRs came after two AZD1222 doses.

Libraries were prepared by immunoSEQ multiplex PCR; TCRdb keeps only in-frame clonotypes and omits some of them. The sample lists tens of thousands of clones; around nine tenths were seen once. Second-dose intervals near 4 or 12 weeks were combined. A word on this clone: Antigen unknown.

Germline lookup yields CDR1 MGHRA and CDR2 YSYEKL. The CDR3 covers 15 residues. Trimming stripped 3 bases from V and 3 bases from J, with 12 bases between. The V call is TRBV4-1, the J call TRBJ1-5; D is unresolved. Source: peripheral blood, taken 28 days after the second AZD1222 dose. This clonotype was sampled from an adult who received the AZD1222 COVID-19 vaccine. The CDR3 loop reads CASSHRQTVNQPQHF. CDR3 DNA: TGCGCCAGCAGCCATAGGCAAACAGTCAATCAGCCCCAGCATTTT.